This passage covers 7 T cell receptor beta chains from one sample sequenced in a study of radiotherapy plus CTLA-4 blockade in lung cancer. TCRdb's copy holds only in-frame clones and misses some; the assay was immunoSEQ multiplex PCR. Of about 62,000 clones in the sample, approximately 79% were seen once. Sequences were derived from peripheral blood, sampled from a patient treated with radiotherapy plus ipilimumab. These receptors originate from a human donor with non-small cell lung cancer who had a complete response to radiotherapy plus ipilimumab.

The table lists this clone with a few counts. The chain recombines TRBV2 with TRBJ1-2; a possible D gene is TRBD1 (5 bases). The germline CDR1 and CDR2 sequences are SNHLY and FYNNEI. The CDR3 consists of 13 residues. V lost 6 bases and J lost 6, with 14 bases in between. CDR3 coding DNA: TGTGCCAGCAGGCTAACGGGGGGTGATGGCTACACCTTC. Its protein is CASRLTGGDGYTF.

The rearrangement joins TRBV19 to TRBJ2-1; no definite D call. CDR1 and CDR2 (germline): LNHDA, SQIVND (reference sequence). Between the trimmed V and J ends, which lost 5 bases and 0 bases, there was a span of 14 bases. The length of the CDR3 is 16 residues. CDR3 residues: CASSPLGRSSYNEQFF. CDR3 coding DNA: TGTGCCAGTAGTCCTCTAGGTCGCAGCTCCTACAATGAGCAGTTCTTC.

This sequence joins TRBV7-9 and TRBJ2-5, with D perhaps matching TRBD1 (6 bases). CDR1 and CDR2 (germline): SEHNR, FQNEAQ (reference sequence). Between the trimmed V and J ends, which lost 1 base and 0 bases, there was a span of 9 bases. This CDR3 contains 15 residues. The CDR3 bases are TGTGCCAGCAGCTTAGTGGGACACTACCAAGAGACCCAGTACTTC. Its translation: CASSLVGHYQETQYF. Complete variable domain (other parts from reference TRBV7-9 and TRBJ2-5): DTGVSQNPRHKITKRGQNVTFRCDPISEHNRLYWYRQTLGQGPEFLTYFQNEAQLEKSRLLSDRFSAERPKGSFSTLEIQRTEQGDSAMYLCASSLVGHYQETQYFGPGTRLLVL.

The chain uses TRBV5-4 and TRBJ1-2, with D perhaps TRBD1 (6 bases). V was cut by 0 bases and J by 8 bases, with 17 bases left in between. Germline-derived CDR1 and CDR2 are SGHNT and YYREEE (reference sequence). The CDR3 length is 15 residues. The CDR3 reads CASSLGGGDGFGYTF. The CDR3 DNA sequence: TGTGCCAGCAGCTTGGGGGGGGGCGACGGCTTCGGCTACACCTTC.

The chain joins TRBV19 to TRBJ2-2; 7 bases match TRBD1. There are 15 residues in the CDR3. The V gene's germline CDR1 is LNHDA and CDR2 SQIVND (reference sequence). V was clipped by 10 bases and J by 0 bases; unmatched bases: 8. Here the CDR3 reads CATSSGTANTGELFF. As DNA, the CDR3 is TGTGCCACTTCTAGTGGGACAGCGAACACCGGGGAGCTGTTTTTT.

This clone was seen only once. This chain uses TRBV28 with TRBJ2-7, with TRBD1 as a possible D gene (6 bases). V lost 4 bases, J lost 3 bases, and 10 bases lay in between. Germline-derived CDR1 and CDR2 are MDHEN and SYDVKM. The CDR3 totals 13 residues. The CDR3 spells CASSSTGFYEQYF. CDR3 coding DNA: TGTGCCAGCAGTTCAACAGGGTTCTACGAGCAGTACTTC.

This clone was seen once. This chain uses TRBV7-9 with TRBJ1-2; D is unresolved. The CDR3 loop spans 12 amino acids. V was clipped by 5 bases and J by 7 bases, with 11 bases between them. Looked up from germline, CDR1 is SEHNR and CDR2 is FQNEAQ (reference sequence). As DNA, the CDR3 is TGTGCCAGCAGCCCTGCGGTGGGTGGCTACACCTTC. Translation gives CASSPAVGGYTF.